This TCR beta chain was recorded in a study of memory CD4+ T cells and cytomegalovirus serostatus. Turning to the study itself: Of the healthy Belgian adults, 9 or 10 were CMV seropositive and 20 to 30 seronegative. Study outcomes and limitations: CD4+ memory repertoires contained about two fifths of the 164 reported CMV TCRbeta sequences.

TCRdb's copy holds only in-frame clones and misses some; the assay was immunoSEQ multiplex PCR. Seen here are 50,000 to 75,000 clones, 82% observed once, and the top ten hold about 0.8%. For this clone: Its specificity is not known.

The sort gate was single viable CD3+CD4+CD8-CD45RO+ cells for memory CD4+ T cells. The source of this sequence is an adult in good health and CMV-seronegative. Sequenced sample: memory CD4+ T cells from blood.

The DNA for the CDR3 is TGCAGCGTTGATGGCGGGGGGCGGAGTGAAAAACTGTTTTTT. It translates to CSVDGGGRSEKLFF. The chain recombines TRBV29-1 with TRBJ1-4; D is perhaps TRBD1 (6 bases). This CDR3 spans 14 amino acids. Germline V gives CDR1 SQVTM, CDR2 ANQGSEA. Deletions cut 3 bases from V and 7 bases from J, with 15 bases between.